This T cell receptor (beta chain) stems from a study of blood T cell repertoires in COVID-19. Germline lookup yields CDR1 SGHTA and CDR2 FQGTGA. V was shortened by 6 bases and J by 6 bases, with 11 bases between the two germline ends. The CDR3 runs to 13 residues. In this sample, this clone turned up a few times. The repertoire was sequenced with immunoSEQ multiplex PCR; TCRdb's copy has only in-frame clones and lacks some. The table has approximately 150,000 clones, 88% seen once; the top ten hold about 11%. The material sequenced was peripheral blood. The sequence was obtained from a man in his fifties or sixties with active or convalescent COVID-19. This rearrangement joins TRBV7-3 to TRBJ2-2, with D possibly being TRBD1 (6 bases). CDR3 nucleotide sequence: TGTGCCAGCAGGACAGAGGGGGCCGGGGAGCTGTTTTTT. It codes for CASRTEGAGELFF. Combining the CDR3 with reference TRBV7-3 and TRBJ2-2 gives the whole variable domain GAGVSQTPSNKVTEKGKYVELRCDPISGHTALYWYRQSLGQGPEFLIYFQGTGAADDSGLPNDRFFAVRPEGSVSTLKIQRTERGDSAVYLCASRTEGAGELFFGEGSRLTVL.